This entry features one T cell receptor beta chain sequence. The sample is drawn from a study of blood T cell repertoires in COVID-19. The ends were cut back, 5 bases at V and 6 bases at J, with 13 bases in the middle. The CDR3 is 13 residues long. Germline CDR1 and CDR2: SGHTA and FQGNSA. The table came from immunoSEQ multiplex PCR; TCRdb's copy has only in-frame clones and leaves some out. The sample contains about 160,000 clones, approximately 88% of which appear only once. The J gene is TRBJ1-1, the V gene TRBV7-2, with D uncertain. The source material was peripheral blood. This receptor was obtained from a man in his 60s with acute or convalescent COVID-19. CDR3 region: CASSPDKVAEAFF. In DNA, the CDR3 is TGTGCCAGCAGCCCCGACAAGGTGGCTGAAGCTTTCTTT.